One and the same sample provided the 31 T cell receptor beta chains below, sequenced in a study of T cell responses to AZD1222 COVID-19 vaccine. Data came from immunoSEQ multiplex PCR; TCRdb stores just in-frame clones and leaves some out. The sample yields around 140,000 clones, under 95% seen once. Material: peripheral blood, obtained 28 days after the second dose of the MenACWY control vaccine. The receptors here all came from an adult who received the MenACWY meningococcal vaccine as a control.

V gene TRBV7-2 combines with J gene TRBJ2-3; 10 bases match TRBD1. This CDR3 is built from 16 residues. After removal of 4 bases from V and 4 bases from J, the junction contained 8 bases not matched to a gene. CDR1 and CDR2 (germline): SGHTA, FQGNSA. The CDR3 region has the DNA TGTGCCAGCAGCTCGCCCAGACAGGGGGCGTCAGATACGCAGTATTTT. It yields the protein CASSSPRQGASDTQYF.

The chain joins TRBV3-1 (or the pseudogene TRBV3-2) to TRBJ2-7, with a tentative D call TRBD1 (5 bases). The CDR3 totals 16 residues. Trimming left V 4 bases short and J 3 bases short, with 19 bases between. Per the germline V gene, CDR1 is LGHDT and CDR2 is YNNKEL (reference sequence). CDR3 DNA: TGTGCCAGCAGCCCTGGATGGGGCGTTCTAAGCTACGAGCAGTACTTC. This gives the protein CASSPGWGVLSYEQYF.

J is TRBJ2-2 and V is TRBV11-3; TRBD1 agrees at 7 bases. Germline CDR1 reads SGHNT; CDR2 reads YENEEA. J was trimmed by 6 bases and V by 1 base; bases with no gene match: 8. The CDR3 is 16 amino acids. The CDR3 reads CASSLGAGGIAGELFF. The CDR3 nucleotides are TGTGCCAGCAGCTTAGGGGCAGGGGGTATCGCCGGGGAGCTGTTTTTT. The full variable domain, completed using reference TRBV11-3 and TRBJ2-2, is EAGVVQSPRYKIIEKKQPVAFWCNPISGHNTLYWYLQNLGQGPELLIRYENEEAVDDSQLPKDRFSAERLKGVDSTLKIQPAELGDSAVYLCASSLGAGGIAGELFFGEGSRLTVL.

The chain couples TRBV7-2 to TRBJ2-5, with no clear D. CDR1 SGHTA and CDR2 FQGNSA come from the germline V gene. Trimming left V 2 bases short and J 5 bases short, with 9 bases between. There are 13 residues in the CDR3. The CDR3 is CASSLTWLETQYF. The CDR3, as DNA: TGTGCCAGCAGCTTAACCTGGTTGGAGACCCAGTACTTC.

CDR3 loop: CASSLVGTSYGYTF. CDR3 DNA: TGTGCCAGCAGTTTGGTAGGGACTAGCTATGGCTACACCTTC. V gene TRBV28 combines with J gene TRBJ1-2; perhaps TRBD1 as D (5 bases). Germline CDR1 and CDR2: MDHEN and SYDVKM. Trimming cost V 3 bases and J 4 bases, with 12 bases left between them. The CDR3 consists of 14 residues.

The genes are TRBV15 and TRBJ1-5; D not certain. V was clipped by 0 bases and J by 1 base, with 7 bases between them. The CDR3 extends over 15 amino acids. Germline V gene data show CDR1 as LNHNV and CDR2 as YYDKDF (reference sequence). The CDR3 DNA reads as TGTGCCACCAGCAGAGATCTTAACAGCAATCAGCCCCAGCATTTT. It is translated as CATSRDLNSNQPQHF.

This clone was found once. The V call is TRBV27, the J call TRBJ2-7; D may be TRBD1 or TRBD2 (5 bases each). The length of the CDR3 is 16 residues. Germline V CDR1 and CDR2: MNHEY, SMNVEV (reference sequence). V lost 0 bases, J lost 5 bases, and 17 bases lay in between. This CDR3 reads CASSLSAPGTDDEQYF. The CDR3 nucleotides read TGTGCCAGCAGTTTATCTGCCCCAGGGACCGACGACGAGCAGTACTTC.

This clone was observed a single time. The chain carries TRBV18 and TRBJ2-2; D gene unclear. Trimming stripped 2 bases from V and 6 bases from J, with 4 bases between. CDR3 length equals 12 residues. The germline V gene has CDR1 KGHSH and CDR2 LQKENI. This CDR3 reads CASSPLAGELFF. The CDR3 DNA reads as TGTGCCAGCTCACCATTAGCCGGGGAGCTGTTTTTT.

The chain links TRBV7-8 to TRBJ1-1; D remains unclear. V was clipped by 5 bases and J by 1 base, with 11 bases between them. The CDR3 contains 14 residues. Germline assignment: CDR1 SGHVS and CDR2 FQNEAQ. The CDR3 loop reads CASSITFGNTEAFF. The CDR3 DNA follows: TGTGCCAGCAGCATCACTTTCGGGAACACTGAAGCTTTCTTT.

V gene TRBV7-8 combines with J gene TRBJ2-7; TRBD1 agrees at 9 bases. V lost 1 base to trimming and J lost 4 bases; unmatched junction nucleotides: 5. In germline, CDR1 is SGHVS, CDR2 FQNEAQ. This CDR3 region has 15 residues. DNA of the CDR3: TGTGCCAGCAGCTTAGGGGCGGGGACAGGGTACGAGCAGTACTTC. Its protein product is CASSLGAGTGYEQYF.

CDR3 in DNA: TGTGCCAGCAGCGAGGGCGATCAGCCCCAGCATTTT. It translates to CASSEGDQPQHF. The chain has TRBV7-2 and TRBJ1-5; D gene uncertain. From germline, CDR1 is SGHTA and CDR2 FQGNSA. This CDR3 has 12 residues. The V gene lost 5 bases and the J gene lost 5 bases, with 7 bases spanning the gap.

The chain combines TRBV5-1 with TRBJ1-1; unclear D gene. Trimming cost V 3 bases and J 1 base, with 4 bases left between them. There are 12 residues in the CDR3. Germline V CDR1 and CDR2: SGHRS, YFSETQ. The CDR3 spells CASSSGNTEAFF. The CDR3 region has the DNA TGCGCCAGCAGCTCCGGGAACACTGAAGCTTTCTTT.

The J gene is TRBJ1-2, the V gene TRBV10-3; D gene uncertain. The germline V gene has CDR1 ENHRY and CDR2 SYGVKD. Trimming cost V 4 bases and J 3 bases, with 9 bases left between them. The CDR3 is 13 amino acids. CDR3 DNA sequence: TGTGCCATCAGTGTCCAGGAAGACTATGGCTACACCTTC. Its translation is CAISVQEDYGYTF.

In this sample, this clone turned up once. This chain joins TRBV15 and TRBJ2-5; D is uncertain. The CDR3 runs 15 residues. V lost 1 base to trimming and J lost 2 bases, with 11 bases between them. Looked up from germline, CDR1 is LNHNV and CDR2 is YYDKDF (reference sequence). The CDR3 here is CATSRGIDAQETQYF. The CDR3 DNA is TGTGCCACCAGCAGAGGGATAGACGCGCAAGAGACCCAGTACTTC.

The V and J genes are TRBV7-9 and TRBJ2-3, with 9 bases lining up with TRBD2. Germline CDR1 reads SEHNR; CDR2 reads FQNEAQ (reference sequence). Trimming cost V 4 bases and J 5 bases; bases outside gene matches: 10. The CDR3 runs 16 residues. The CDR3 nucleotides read TGTGCCAGCAGCTCTAGCCCCATAGCGGGAGTAGATACGCAGTATTTT. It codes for CASSSSPIAGVDTQYF.

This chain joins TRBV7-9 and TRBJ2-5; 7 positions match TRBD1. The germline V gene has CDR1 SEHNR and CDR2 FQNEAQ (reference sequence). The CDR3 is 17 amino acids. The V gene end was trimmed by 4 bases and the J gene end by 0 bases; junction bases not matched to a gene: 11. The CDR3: CASSSTTDRRYQETQYF. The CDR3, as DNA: TGTGCCAGCAGCTCAACAACGGACAGGAGGTACCAAGAGACCCAGTACTTC.

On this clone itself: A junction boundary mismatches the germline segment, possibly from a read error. Here the CDR3 reads CASSQVGDTYEQYF. CDR3 nucleotide sequence: TGTGCCAGCAGTCAAGTCGGGGACACCTACGAGCAGTACTTC. This chain joins TRBV14 and TRBJ2-7, with D possibly matching TRBD1 (6 bases). The CDR3 is made up of 14 amino acids. CDR1 is SGHDN, CDR2 FVKESK, per germline.

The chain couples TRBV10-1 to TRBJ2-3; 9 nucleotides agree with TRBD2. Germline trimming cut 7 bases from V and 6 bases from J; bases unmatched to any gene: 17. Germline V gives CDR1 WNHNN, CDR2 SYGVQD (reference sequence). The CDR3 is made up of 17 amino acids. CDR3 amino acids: CASKMTGTSSPGDTQYF. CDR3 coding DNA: TGCGCCAGCAAGATGACCGGGACTAGCTCCCCCGGGGATACGCAGTATTTT.

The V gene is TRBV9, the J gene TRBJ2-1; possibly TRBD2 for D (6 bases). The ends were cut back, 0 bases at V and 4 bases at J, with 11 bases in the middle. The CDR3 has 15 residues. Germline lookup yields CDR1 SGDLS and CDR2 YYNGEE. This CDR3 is CASSVDSGPYNEQFF. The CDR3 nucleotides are TGTGCCAGCAGCGTAGATAGCGGACCATACAATGAGCAGTTCTTC.

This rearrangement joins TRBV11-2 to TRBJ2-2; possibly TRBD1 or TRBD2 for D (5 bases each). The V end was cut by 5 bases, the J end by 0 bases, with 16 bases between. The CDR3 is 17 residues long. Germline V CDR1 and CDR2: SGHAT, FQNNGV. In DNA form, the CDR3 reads TGTGCCAGCAGCCCGCGCCCGGTGGGGGCGAACACCGGGGAGCTGTTTTTT. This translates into CASSPRPVGANTGELFF.

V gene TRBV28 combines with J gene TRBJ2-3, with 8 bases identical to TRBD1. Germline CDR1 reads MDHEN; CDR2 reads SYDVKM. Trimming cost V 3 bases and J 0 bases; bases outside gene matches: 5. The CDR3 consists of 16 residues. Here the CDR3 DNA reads TGTGCCAGCAGTTTGCCGCAGGGGGCGAGCACAGATACGCAGTATTTT. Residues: CASSLPQGASTDTQYF. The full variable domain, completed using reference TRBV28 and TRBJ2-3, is DVKVTQSSRYLVKRTGEKVFLECVQDMDHENMFWYRQDPGLGLRLIYFSYDVKMKEKGDIPEGYSVSREKKERFSLILESASTNQTSMYLCASSLPQGASTDTQYFGPGTRLTVL.

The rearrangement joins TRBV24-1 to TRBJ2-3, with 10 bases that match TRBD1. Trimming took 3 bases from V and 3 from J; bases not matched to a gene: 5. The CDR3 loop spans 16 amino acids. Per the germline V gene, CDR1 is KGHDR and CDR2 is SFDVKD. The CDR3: CATSDPGQGTTDTQYF. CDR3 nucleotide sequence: TGTGCCACCAGTGATCCGGGACAGGGGACAACAGATACGCAGTATTTT.

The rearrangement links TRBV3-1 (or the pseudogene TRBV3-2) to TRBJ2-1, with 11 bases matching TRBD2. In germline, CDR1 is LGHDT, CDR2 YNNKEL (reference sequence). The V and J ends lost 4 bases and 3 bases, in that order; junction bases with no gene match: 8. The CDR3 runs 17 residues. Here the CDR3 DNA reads TGTGCCAGCAGCCCCCGGGGCCTAGCGGGGGGCTACAATGAGCAGTTCTTC. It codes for CASSPRGLAGGYNEQFF.

DNA of the CDR3: TGTGCCAGCAGTTTCTCCCGACAGTCAGCGGGCACAGATACGCAGTATTTT. Protein product: CASSFSRQSAGTDTQYF. V is TRBV28 and J is TRBJ2-3; tentatively, D is TRBD1 or TRBD2 (5 bases each). CDR1 and CDR2 from the germline V gene are MDHEN and SYDVKM. V shed 3 bases and J shed 1 base, with 17 bases lying between them. CDR3 length: 17 amino acids.

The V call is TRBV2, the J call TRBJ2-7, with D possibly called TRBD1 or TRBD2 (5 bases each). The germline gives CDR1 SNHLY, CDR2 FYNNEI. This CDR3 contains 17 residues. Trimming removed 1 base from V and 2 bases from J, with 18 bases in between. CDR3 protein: CASSEDPWGTITYEQYF. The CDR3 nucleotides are TGTGCCAGCAGTGAAGATCCTTGGGGGACCATCACCTACGAGCAGTACTTC. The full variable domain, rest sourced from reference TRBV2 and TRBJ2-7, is EPEVTQTPSHQVTQMGQEVILRCVPISNHLYFYWYRQILGQKVEFLVSFYNNEISEKSEIFDDQFSVERPDGSNFTLKIRSTKLEDSAMYFCASSEDPWGTITYEQYFGPGTRLTVT.

As DNA, the CDR3 is TGCGCCAGCAGCTTCCAGGGGCATCCATCGTACAATGAGCAGTTCTTC. This translates into CASSFQGHPSYNEQFF. The genes are TRBV5-1 and TRBJ2-1, with D possibly being TRBD1 (6 bases). Germline loops: CDR1 SGHRS, CDR2 YFSETQ. V was trimmed by 2 bases and J by 4 bases, leaving 16 bases between them. The CDR3 totals 16 residues.

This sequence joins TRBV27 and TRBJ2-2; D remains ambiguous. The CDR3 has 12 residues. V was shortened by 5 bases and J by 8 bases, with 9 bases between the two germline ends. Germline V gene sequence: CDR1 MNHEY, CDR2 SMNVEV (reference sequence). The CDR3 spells CASSGWGGELFF. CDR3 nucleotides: TGTGCCAGCAGTGGCTGGGGTGGGGAGCTGTTTTTT.

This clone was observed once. The CDR3 DNA reads TGTGCCAGCAGCACTGGGGCAGGGTTGGGGAACACTGAAGCTTTCTTT. It is translated as CASSTGAGLGNTEAFF. J is TRBJ1-1 and V is TRBV7-9; possibly TRBD1 for D (5 bases). Germline CDR1 SEHNR, CDR2 FQNEAQ (reference sequence). V was clipped by 5 bases and J by 1 base, with 17 bases between them. The CDR3 contains 16 residues.

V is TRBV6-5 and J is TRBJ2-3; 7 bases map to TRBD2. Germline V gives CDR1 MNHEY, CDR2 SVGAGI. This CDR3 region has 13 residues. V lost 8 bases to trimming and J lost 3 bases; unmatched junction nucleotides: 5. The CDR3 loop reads CASAREDTDTQYF. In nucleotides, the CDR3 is TGTGCCAGCGCTCGGGAGGATACAGATACGCAGTATTTT.

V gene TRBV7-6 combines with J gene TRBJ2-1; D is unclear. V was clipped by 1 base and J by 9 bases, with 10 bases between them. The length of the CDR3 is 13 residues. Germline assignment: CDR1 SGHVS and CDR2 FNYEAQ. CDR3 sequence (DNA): TGTGCCAGCAGCTTAGTTTTGTTTGGTGAGCAGTTCTTC. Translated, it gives CASSLVLFGEQFF.

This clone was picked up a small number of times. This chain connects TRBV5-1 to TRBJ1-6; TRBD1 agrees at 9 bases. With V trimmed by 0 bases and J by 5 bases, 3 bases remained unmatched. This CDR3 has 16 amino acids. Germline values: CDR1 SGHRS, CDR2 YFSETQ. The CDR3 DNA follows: TGCGCCAGCAGCTTGGTTCGGACAGGGGATAATTCACCCCTCCACTTT. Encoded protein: CASSLVRTGDNSPLHF.